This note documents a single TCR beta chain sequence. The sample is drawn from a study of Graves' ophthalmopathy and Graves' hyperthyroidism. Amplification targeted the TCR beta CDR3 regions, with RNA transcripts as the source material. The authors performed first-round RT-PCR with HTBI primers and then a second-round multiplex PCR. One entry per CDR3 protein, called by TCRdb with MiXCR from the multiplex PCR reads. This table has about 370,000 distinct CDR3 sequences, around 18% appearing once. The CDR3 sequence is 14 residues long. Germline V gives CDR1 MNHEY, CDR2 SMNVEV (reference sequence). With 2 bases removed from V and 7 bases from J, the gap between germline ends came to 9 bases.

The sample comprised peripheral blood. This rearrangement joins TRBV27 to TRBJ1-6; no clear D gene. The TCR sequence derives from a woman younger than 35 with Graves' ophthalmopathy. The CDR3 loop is CASSLAAVNSPLHF. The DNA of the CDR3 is TGTGCCAGCAGTTTAGCCGCAGTGAATTCACCCCTCCACTTT.